This TCR beta chain was sequenced during a study of OX40 agonist ivuxolimab in advanced cancers. In the study overall: From about 23 to 85 years was the age range, with a mean of approximately 58 years, and over 80% were male. Eligibility admitted prior anti-PD-1, anti-PD-L1 or anti-CTLA-4 therapy; 35% to 40% had some. General observations from the study: In general, CD8+ T cells held more expanded clones than CD4+ did, on average.

V dropped 4 bases and J dropped 4 bases, with 14 bases sitting between them. Germline V gene sequence: CDR1 SGHRS, CDR2 YFSETQ. The CDR3 is 15 amino acids. The table lists this clone with a count of one. Its specificity is not known. TCRdb's table, derived via immunoSEQ multiplex PCR, lists solely in-frame clones and lacks some. The table lists 75,000 to 90,000 clones, approximately 85% of them singletons. The chain joins TRBV5-1 to TRBJ2-2; weak D call: TRBD2 (7 bases). Sequencing was performed on CD4+ or CD8+ T cells sorted from blood, taken in a trial of the OX40 agonist ivuxolimab. The clonotype comes from an adult with an advanced solid tumor such as melanoma, head and neck, liver or kidney cancer. As DNA, the CDR3 is TGCGCCAGCAGCCGGGGGGCCGGGAGCACCGGGGAGCTGTTTTTT. This translates into CASSRGAGSTGELFF. The full variable domain, completed using reference TRBV5-1 and TRBJ2-2, is KAGVTQTPRYLIKTRGQQVTLSCSPISGHRSVSWYQQTPGQGLQFLFEYFSETQRNKGNFPGRFSGRQFSNSRSEMNVSTLELGDSALYLCASSRGAGSTGELFFGEGSRLTVL.